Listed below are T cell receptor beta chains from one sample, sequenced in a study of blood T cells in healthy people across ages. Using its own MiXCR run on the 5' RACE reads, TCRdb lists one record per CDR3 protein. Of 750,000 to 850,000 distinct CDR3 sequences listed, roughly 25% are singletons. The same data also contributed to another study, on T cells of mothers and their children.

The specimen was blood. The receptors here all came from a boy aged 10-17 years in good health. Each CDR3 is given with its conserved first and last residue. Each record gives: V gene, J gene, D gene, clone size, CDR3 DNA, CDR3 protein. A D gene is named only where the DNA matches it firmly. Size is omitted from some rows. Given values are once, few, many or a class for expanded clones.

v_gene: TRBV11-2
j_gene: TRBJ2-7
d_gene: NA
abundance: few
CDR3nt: TGTGCCAGCAGCTTAGTGGTCGGGAAGTCCTACGAGCAGTACTTC
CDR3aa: CASSLVVGKSYEQYF

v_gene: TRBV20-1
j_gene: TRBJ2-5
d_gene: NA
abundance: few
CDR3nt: TGCAGTGCTAGCGCTCTGTACTTC
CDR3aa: CSASALYF

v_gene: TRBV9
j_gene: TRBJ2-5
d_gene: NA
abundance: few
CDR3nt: TGTGCCAGCAGTAATTTGAAGCGGTCGGGGACCCAGTACTTC
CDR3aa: CASSNLKRSGTQYF

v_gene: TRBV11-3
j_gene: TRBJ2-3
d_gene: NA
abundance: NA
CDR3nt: TGTGCCAGCAGTCCAGGATGGCGGGGTGTAGCAGATACGCAGTATTTT
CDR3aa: CASSPGWRGVADTQYF

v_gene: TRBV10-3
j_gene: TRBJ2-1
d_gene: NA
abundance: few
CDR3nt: TGTGCCATCAGTGGCGGAGTGAACAATGAGCAGTTCTTC
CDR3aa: CAISGGVNNEQFF

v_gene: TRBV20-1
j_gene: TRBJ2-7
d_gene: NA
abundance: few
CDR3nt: TGCAGTGCTACATGGGACTTACCGGACGAGCAGTACTTC
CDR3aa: CSATWDLPDEQYF

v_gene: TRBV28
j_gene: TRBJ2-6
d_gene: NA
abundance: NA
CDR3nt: TGTGCCAGCAGTCACGCGGCGGGACCTGGGGCCAACGTCCTGACTTTC
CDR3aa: CASSHAAGPGANVLTF

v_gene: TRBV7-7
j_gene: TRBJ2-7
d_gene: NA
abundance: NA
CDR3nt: TGTGCTAGCAGCCCCGAGCATGGGTCCTACGAGCAGTACTTC
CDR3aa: CASSPEHGSYEQYF

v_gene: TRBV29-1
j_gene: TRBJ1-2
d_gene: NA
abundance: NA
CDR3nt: TGCAGCGTTGTTCAGCCCGAGTCCCACACCTTC
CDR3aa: CSVVQPESHTF

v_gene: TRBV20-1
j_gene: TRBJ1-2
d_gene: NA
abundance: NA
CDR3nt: TGCAGTGCTAGAGATAATCTCGGCGGGCGCCGGGCGAACGCTAACTATGGCTACACCTTC
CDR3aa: CSARDNLGGRRANANYGYTF

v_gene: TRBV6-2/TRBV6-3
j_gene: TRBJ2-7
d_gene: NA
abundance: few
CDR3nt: TGTGCCAGCAGGGACTCCTTCGGCGAGCAGTACTTC
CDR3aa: CASRDSFGEQYF

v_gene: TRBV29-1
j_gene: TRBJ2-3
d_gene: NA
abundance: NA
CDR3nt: TGCAGCGTTGACGTTCAGGACTGGAGCACAGATACGCAGTATTTT
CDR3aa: CSVDVQDWSTDTQYF

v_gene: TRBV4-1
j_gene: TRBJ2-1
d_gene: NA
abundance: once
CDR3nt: TGCGCCAGCAGCCAAGGCATGAGGGCAATGGATGAGCAGTTCTTC
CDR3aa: CASSQGMRAMDEQFF

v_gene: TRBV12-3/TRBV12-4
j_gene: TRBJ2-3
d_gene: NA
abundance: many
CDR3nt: TGTGCCAGCAGCTCAGGAGGCACAGATACGCAGTATTTT
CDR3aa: CASSSGGTDTQYF

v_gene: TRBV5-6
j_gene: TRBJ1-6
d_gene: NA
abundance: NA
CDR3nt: TGTGCCAGCAGCTTGGCCGGGGCAGCTAATTCACCCCTCCACTTT
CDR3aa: CASSLAGAANSPLHF

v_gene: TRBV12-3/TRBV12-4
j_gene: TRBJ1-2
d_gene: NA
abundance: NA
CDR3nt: TGTGCCAGCAGTTTTAGGGACACAGCCTGGGGCTCTGGCTACACCTTC
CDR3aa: CASSFRDTAWGSGYTF

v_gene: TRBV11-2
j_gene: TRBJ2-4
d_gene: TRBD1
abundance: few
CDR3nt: TGTGCCAGCAGCCTCGGGACAGCTCTAGCCAAAAACATTCAGTACTTC
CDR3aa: CASSLGTALAKNIQYF

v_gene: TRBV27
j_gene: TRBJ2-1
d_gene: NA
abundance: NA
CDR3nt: TGTGCCAGCACTCCCGGGACTTACAATGAGCAGTTCTTC
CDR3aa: CASTPGTYNEQFF

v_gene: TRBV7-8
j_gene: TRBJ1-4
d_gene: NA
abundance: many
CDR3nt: TGTGCCAGCAGCATCCGGGACCGGACTAATGAAAAACTGTTTTTT
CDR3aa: CASSIRDRTNEKLFF

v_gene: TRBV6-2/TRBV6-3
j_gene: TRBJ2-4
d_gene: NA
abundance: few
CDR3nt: TGTGCCAGCAGTGACCCCCGAGACATTCAGTACTTC
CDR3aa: CASSDPRDIQYF

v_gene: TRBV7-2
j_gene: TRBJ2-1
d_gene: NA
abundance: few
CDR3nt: TGTGCCAGCAGCCACGGACTCGCCAGCTCCTACAATGAGCAGTTCTTC
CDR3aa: CASSHGLASSYNEQFF

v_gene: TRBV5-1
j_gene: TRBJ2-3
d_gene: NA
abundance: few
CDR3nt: TGCGCCAGCAGCCCCTCCGGGACTAGCACAGATACGCAGTATTTT
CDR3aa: CASSPSGTSTDTQYF

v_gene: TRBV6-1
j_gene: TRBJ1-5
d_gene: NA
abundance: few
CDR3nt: TGTGCCAGCAGTGAAGAGGGATTTCAGCCCCAGCATTTT
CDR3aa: CASSEEGFQPQHF

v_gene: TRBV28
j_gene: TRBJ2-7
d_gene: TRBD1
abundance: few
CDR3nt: TGTGCCAGCAGAGGGACAGGGGTTCTTGACGAGCAGTACTTC
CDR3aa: CASRGTGVLDEQYF

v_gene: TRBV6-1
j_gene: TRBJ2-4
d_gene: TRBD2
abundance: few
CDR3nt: TGTGCCAGCAGTTTTGAGGGACTAGAAAACATTCAGTACTTC
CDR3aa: CASSFEGLENIQYF

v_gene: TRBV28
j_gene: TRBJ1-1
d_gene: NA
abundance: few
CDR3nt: TGTGCCAGCATAGGCCCCTTCGAATGGGACACTGAAGCTTTCTTT
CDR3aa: CASIGPFEWDTEAFF

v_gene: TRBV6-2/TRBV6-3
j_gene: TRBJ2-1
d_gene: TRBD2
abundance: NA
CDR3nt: TGTGCCAGCAGGGCTAGCGGGGTAGGCTCCTACAATGAGCAGTTCTTC
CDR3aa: CASRASGVGSYNEQFF

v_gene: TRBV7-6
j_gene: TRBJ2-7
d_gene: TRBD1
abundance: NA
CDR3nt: TGTGCCAGCAGCTTAGAGGGACAGGCCTACGAGCAGTACTTC
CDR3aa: CASSLEGQAYEQYF

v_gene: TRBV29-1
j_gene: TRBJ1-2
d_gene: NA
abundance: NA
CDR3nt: TGCAGCGTTGAAGACGTCGGTATTAACTATGGCTACACCTTC
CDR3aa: CSVEDVGINYGYTF

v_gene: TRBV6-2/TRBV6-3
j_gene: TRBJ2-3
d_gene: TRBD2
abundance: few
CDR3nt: TGTGCCAGCAGGAAGCGGGGGGGCACAGATACGCAGTATTTT
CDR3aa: CASRKRGGTDTQYF

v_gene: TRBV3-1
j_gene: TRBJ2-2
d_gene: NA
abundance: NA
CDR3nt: TGTGCCAGCAGCCCCGTGGGTAATGGCGGGGAGCTGTTTTTT
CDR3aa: CASSPVGNGGELFF

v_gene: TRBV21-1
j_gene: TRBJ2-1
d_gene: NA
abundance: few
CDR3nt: TGTGCCAGCAGCAAAATTTACCTTAGCGGGCCGTACAATGAGCAGTTCTTC
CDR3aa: CASSKIYLSGPYNEQFF

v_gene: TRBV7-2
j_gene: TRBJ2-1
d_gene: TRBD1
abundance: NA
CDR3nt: TGTGCCAGCAGCTTAGCCAGGGGGCTCTACAATGAGCAGTTCTTC
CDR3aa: CASSLARGLYNEQFF

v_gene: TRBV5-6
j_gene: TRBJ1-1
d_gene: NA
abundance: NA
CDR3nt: TGTGCCAGCAGCTTGCAGGGCGTCGAAGCTTTCTTT
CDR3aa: CASSLQGVEAFF

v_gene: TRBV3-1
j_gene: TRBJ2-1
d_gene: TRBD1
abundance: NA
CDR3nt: TGTGCCAGCAGCCGAGGCACGGACAGGAGTTACAATGAGCAGTTCTTC
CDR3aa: CASSRGTDRSYNEQFF

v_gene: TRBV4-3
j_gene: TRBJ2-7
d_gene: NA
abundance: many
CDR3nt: TGCGCCAGCAGCCAAAACAGGGGAGGGAACTACGAGCAGTACTTC
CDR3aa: CASSQNRGGNYEQYF

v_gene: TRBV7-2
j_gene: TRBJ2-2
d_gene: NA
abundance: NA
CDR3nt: TGTGCCAGCAGCTTACGGGCTAAACAGGGTTCTACCGGGGAGCTGTTTTTT
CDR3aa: CASSLRAKQGSTGELFF

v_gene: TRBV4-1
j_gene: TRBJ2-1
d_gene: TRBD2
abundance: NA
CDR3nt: TGCGCCAGCAGCCAAGTGACTAGCGGGATCCACAATGAGCAGTTCTTC
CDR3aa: CASSQVTSGIHNEQFF

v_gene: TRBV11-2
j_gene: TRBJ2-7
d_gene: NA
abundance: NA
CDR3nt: TGTGCCAGCGGCCAAAGGACGGGTTACGAGCAGTACTTC
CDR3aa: CASGQRTGYEQYF

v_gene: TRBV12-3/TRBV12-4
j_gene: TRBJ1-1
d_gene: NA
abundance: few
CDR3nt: TGTGCCAGCAGTCCTCAATACGGGGGAGCTTTCTTT
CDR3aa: CASSPQYGGAFF

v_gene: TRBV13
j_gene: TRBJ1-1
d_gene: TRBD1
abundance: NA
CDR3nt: TGTGCCAGCAGCCGCATCCGGGACAGGTTCCCTGAAGCTTTCTTT
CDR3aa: CASSRIRDRFPEAFF

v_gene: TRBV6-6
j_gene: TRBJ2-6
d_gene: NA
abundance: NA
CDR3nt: TGTGCCAGCAGTTACGGAGACGCTGTCGTCCTGACTTTC
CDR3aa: CASSYGDAVVLTF

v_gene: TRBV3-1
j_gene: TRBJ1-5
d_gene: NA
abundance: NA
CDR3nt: TGTGCCAGCAGCTGTGGGAATCAGCCCCAGCATTTT
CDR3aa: CASSCGNQPQHF

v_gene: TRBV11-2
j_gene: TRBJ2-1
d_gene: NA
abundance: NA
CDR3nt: TGTGCCAGCAGCTTAGTGTTTTCCTACAATGAGCAGTTCTTC
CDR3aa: CASSLVFSYNEQFF

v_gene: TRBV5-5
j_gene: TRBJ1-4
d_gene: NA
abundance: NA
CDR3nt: TGTGCCAGCAGCCCCAACGGGGTGGGACGTACGATTGAAAAACTGTTTTTT
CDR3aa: CASSPNGVGRTIEKLFF

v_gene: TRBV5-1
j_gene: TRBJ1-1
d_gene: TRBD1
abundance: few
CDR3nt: TGCGCCAGCAGCCCGAAGGACAGGGGCATGAACACTGAAGCTTTCTTT
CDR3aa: CASSPKDRGMNTEAFF

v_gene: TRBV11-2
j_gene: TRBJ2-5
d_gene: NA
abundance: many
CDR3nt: TGTGCCAGCAGCTTAGGGCCGATAATAAACCTTCGAGAGACCCAGTACTTC
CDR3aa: CASSLGPIINLRETQYF

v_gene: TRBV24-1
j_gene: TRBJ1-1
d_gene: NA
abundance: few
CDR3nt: TGTGCCACCCCCGGGGGTCTGAACACTGAAGCTTTCTTT
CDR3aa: CATPGGLNTEAFF

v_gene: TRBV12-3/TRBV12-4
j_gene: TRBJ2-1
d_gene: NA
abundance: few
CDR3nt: TGTGCCAGCAGTTTAGTTGGAGGCAGATTTAAGAGCTCCTACAATGAGCAGTTCTTC
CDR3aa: CASSLVGGRFKSSYNEQFF

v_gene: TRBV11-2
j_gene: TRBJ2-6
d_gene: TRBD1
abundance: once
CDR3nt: TGTGCCAGCAGCTGGGACAGGGTGGGCTCTGGGGCCAACGTCCTGACTTTC
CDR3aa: CASSWDRVGSGANVLTF

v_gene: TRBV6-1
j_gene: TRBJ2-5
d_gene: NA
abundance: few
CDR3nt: TGTGCCAGCAGTGATGGCCGAGAAGAGACCCAGTACTTC
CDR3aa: CASSDGREETQYF

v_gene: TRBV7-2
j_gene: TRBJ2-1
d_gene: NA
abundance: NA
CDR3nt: TGTGCCAGCAGCCAGGGCAGGGGAGGCTCCTACAATGAGCAGTTCTTC
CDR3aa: CASSQGRGGSYNEQFF

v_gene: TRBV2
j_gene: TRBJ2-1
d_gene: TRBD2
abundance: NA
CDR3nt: TGTGCCAGCCTCGCCCGGGGACTAGCGGGGATTAATGAGCAGTTCTTC
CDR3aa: CASLARGLAGINEQFF